This TCR beta chain emerged from a study of sequential checkpoint blockade in melanoma. Only in-frame clones appear in the TCRdb table, and some are missing; sequencing was by immunoSEQ multiplex PCR. This table holds some 2,000 clones, around a sixth found once. Points from the study as a whole: Pretreatment TIL clonality tracked with response in the nivolumab-first arm.

Indicated treatment: randomized to nivolumab then ipilimumab (arm A) or the reverse (arm B). About this clone: Antigen unknown.

Germline-derived CDR1 and CDR2 are MGHRA and YSYEKL. Trimming pared 0 bases from V and 2 bases from J, leaving 14 bases between. This CDR3 comprises 17 residues. The sequencing here drew on tumor tissue (inferred from file names), taken from a patient given nivolumab and ipilimumab in sequence. J is TRBJ2-1 and V is TRBV4-1; either TRBD1 or TRBD2 may supply D (5 bases each). This receptor was obtained from a human donor with melanoma. Here the CDR3 DNA reads TGCGCCAGCAGCCAAGATGGAGGCGCAGGGCCCTACAATGAGCAGTTCTTC. This gives the protein CASSQDGGAGPYNEQFF.